The next 27 T cell receptor beta chains were all read from a single sample in a study of cytomegalovirus exposure and HLA in healthy donors. PCR employed 60 Vbeta and 13 Jbeta primers. Measured with immunoSEQ multiplex PCR; TCRdb has only the in-frame clones, and not every one. The table lists roughly 110,000 clones, with roughly 3.5% in the top ten. Sequencing input: PBMCs. All receptors derive from a man aged 25 to 40 in good health and CMV-seronegative.

This chain joins TRBV15 and TRBJ1-1, with D perhaps matching TRBD1 (6 bases). From germline, CDR1 is LNHNV and CDR2 YYDKDF (reference sequence). The CDR3 has 15 amino acids. V lost 1 base and J lost 1, with 10 bases in between. As DNA, the CDR3 is TGTGCCACCAGCAGAGTGGGGGCCGGGAACACTGAAGCTTTCTTT. Amino acid sequence: CATSRVGAGNTEAFF.

The genes are TRBV2 and TRBJ1-4; 7 nucleotides match TRBD1. The CDR3 runs to 15 residues. The trim removed 6 bases at V and 8 bases at J, leaving 12 bases unmatched. From germline, CDR1 is SNHLY and CDR2 FYNNEI. In nucleotides, the CDR3 is TGTGCCAGCAGAAAAGGGGGCGGGCCCTCCGAAAAACTGTTTTTT. It codes for CASRKGGGPSEKLFF.

V gene TRBV16 combines with J gene TRBJ1-2; 8 nucleotides agree with TRBD1. Germline trimming cut 4 bases from V and 3 bases from J; bases unmatched to any gene: 7. The CDR3 runs to 15 residues. In germline, CDR1 is KGHSY, CDR2 FQNENV. CDR3 coding DNA: TGTGCCAGCAGCCCAGGGACAGGCGGGGACTATGGCTACACCTTC. This gives the protein CASSPGTGGDYGYTF.

The chain carries TRBV2 and TRBJ1-3; the D gene is possibly TRBD1 (6 bases). The germline V gene encodes CDR1 SNHLY and CDR2 FYNNEI. The CDR3 length is 19 residues. V lost 3 bases and J lost 0, with 21 bases in between. CDR3 nucleotide sequence: TGTGCCAGCAGTGAGCAGGGGTTGGTTGTTTCGAGCTCTGGAAACACCATATATTTT. Residues: CASSEQGLVVSSSGNTIYF.

The V and J genes are TRBV28 and TRBJ1-3, with TRBD1 as a possible D gene (6 bases). There are 16 residues in the CDR3. Germline V lookup: CDR1 MDHEN, CDR2 SYDVKM. The germline V and J ends were trimmed by 4 bases and 1 base, with 14 bases remaining between them. DNA of the CDR3: TGTGCCAGCAGTTCCACCCGTGGGACATCTGGAAACACCATATATTTT. It translates to CASSSTRGTSGNTIYF.

The V and J genes are TRBV5-4 and TRBJ1-1, with a tentative D call TRBD1 (5 bases). The V end was cut by 4 bases, the J end by 3 bases, with 16 bases between. The CDR3 has 15 amino acids. Germline V gene data show CDR1 as SGHNT and CDR2 as YYREEE (reference sequence). The CDR3 protein is CASSPTDKGDTEAFF. CDR3 nucleotides: TGTGCCAGCAGCCCCACGGATAAAGGGGACACTGAAGCTTTCTTT.

The CDR3 DNA sequence: TGTGCCAGCAGCGCTGCAGGGGGAGGTAATGAAAAACTGTTTTTT. Translating it yields CASSAAGGGNEKLFF. The chain joins TRBV5-4 to TRBJ1-4, with TRBD1 matching 7 bases. Germline V gene data show CDR1 as SGHNT and CDR2 as YYREEE (reference sequence). The V and J ends lost 4 bases and 4 bases, in that order; junction bases with no gene match: 7. The CDR3 covers 15 residues.

The rearrangement joins TRBV5-5 to TRBJ1-2; 8 bases map to TRBD1. There are 13 residues in the CDR3. The V and J ends lost 0 bases and 8 bases, in that order; junction bases with no gene match: 3. Germline V gene lookup returns CDR1 SGHKS and CDR2 YYEKEE (reference sequence). CDR3 protein: CASSLVAGGGYTF. CDR3 coding DNA: TGTGCCAGCAGCTTGGTGGCAGGGGGCGGCTACACCTTC. The variable domain in full, with the rest retrieved from reference TRBV5-5 and TRBJ1-2, is DAGVTQSPTHLIKTRGQQVTLRCSPISGHKSVSWYQQVLGQGPQFIFQYYEKEERGRGNFPDRFSARQFPNYSSELNVNALLLGDSALYLCASSLVAGGGYTFGSGTRLTVV.

The rearrangement links TRBV6-5 to TRBJ2-7; D is perhaps TRBD1 (6 bases). Between the trimmed V and J ends, which lost 5 bases and 2 bases, there was a span of 10 bases. The CDR3 is made up of 13 amino acids. CDR1 and CDR2 from the germline V gene are MNHEY and SVGAGI. The CDR3: CASSNRVPYEQYF. CDR3 nucleotides: TGTGCCAGCAGTAACAGGGTCCCCTACGAGCAGTACTTC.

The rearrangement joins TRBV27 to TRBJ2-7; D is possibly TRBD1 (6 bases). This CDR3 is built from 13 residues. Germline-derived CDR1 and CDR2 are MNHEY and SMNVEV (reference sequence). V lost 0 bases and J 9 bases, leaving 12 bases between the germline ends. The CDR3 sequence is CASSLSPKGVQYF. For the CDR3, the DNA is TGTGCCAGCAGTTTATCCCCTAAGGGGGTGCAGTACTTC.

The chain employs TRBV11-2 and TRBJ1-1; 9 nucleotides line up with TRBD1. Germline-derived CDR1 and CDR2 are SGHAT and FQNNGV. The CDR3 spans 16 residues. Trimming took 2 bases from V and 2 from J; bases not matched to a gene: 6. The CDR3 DNA reads as TGTGCCAGCAGCTTAACCGGGACAGGGTATAACACTGAAGCTTTCTTT. Its translation is CASSLTGTGYNTEAFF.

This chain joins TRBV6-6 and TRBJ2-7, with TRBD1 matching 10 bases. Germline V gene sequence: CDR1 MNHNY, CDR2 SVGAGI (reference sequence). V was pared by 6 bases and J by 2 bases, with 4 bases of the junction left unmatched. The length of the CDR3 is 14 residues. CDR3 region: CASSHGQGAYEQYF. The CDR3 DNA is TGTGCCAGCAGCCACGGACAGGGGGCCTACGAGCAGTACTTC.

The CDR3 loop reads CASSVEAGGAETQYF. The CDR3 DNA reads as TGTGCCAGCAGCGTAGAGGCAGGGGGCGCAGAGACCCAGTACTTC. The chain carries TRBV9 and TRBJ2-5; 8 positions agree with TRBD1. This CDR3 has 15 residues. Germline V CDR1 and CDR2: SGDLS, YYNGEE. V lost 0 bases, J lost 4 bases, and 5 bases stayed unmatched.

On this clone itself: The identical CDR3 is also encoded by other nucleotide sequences in the sample. CDR3 loop: CASSPRLAAYNEQFF. CDR3 nucleotide sequence: TGTGCCAGCAGCCCGCGACTAGCGGCCTACAATGAGCAGTTCTTC. The V call is TRBV11-2, the J call TRBJ2-1; 9 nucleotides match TRBD2. CDR3 length: 15 residues. Unmatched junction bases numbered 4, after V lost 5 bases and J lost 2 bases. CDR1 SGHAT and CDR2 FQNNGV come from the germline V gene. The full variable domain, with the rest looked up from reference TRBV11-2 and TRBJ2-1, is EAGVAQSPRYKIIEKRQSVAFWCNPISGHATLYWYQQILGQGPKLLIQFQNNGVVDDSQLPKDRFSAERLKGVDSTLKIQPAKLEDSAVYLCASSPRLAAYNEQFFGPGTRLTVL.

Note on this clone: The same CDR3 is also encoded by other DNA sequences in this sample. The gene calls are TRBV6-1 and TRBJ1-6; D might be TRBD1 (6 bases). This CDR3 region has 15 residues. Germline V gene lookup returns CDR1 MNHNS and CDR2 SASEGT. V was trimmed by 6 bases and J by 0 bases, leaving 9 bases between them. As DNA, the CDR3 is TGTGCCAGCAGCCAGGGGAGCTCCTATAATTCACCCCTCCACTTT. Its translation: CASSQGSSYNSPLHF.

The gene calls are TRBV7-8 and TRBJ1-2, with a possible D match to TRBD1 (6 bases). This CDR3 spans 16 amino acids. V was trimmed by 1 base and J by 0 bases, leaving 12 bases between them. CDR1 is SGHVS, CDR2 FQNEAQ, per germline. CDR3 in amino acids: CASSLVGSGANYGYTF. The CDR3, as DNA: TGTGCCAGCAGCTTAGTAGGATCAGGGGCTAACTATGGCTACACCTTC.

The gene calls are TRBV19 and TRBJ2-5; 8 nucleotides agree with TRBD2. The junction had 16 bases not matched to a gene; V was cut back by 8 bases and J by 5 bases. The CDR3 is made up of 16 amino acids. The germline V gene has CDR1 LNHDA and CDR2 SQIVND (reference sequence). The CDR3 bases are TGTGCCAGTTGCGGACTACCGGGGGGGCCGAAGGAGACCCAGTACTTC. It codes for CASCGLPGGPKETQYF.

The CDR3 protein is CASSVVPAGGADTQYF. DNA of the CDR3: TGTGCCAGCAGCGTAGTGCCAGCGGGGGGCGCAGATACGCAGTATTTT. The chain is built from TRBV9 and TRBJ2-3; 9 bases are a match to TRBD2. This CDR3 region has 16 residues. Per the germline V gene, CDR1 is SGDLS and CDR2 is YYNGEE. V trimming: 0 bases; J trimming: 4 bases; junction bases outside the gene matches: 6.

The CDR3 DNA reads TGTGCCAGCAGCTCCCGTAAAACGCGGATCCAAGAGACCCAGTACTTC. As protein: CASSSRKTRIQETQYF. The chain links TRBV7-9 to TRBJ2-5; D is undetermined. V was clipped by 4 bases and J by 1 base, with 16 bases between them. CDR3 length: 16 amino acids. Germline CDR1 is SEHNR and CDR2 is FQNEAQ (reference sequence).

The chain carries TRBV5-1 and TRBJ1-1, with a possible D match to TRBD1 (5 bases). Germline loops: CDR1 SGHRS, CDR2 YFSETQ. Trimming left V 4 bases short and J 8 bases short, with 21 bases between. This CDR3 has 15 amino acids. For the CDR3, the DNA is TGCGCCAGCAGCGAAGCCTCAGGGACTATAACCGAAGCTTTCTTT. Its protein is CASSEASGTITEAFF.

The chain uses TRBV2 and TRBJ2-2, with 7 nucleotides matching TRBD1. V lost 6 bases to trimming and J lost 4 bases; unmatched junction nucleotides: 8. There are 15 residues in the CDR3. CDR1 is SNHLY and CDR2 is FYNNEI in the germline V gene. CDR3 loop: CASRSGQSFTGELFF. The CDR3 DNA reads as TGTGCCAGCAGGTCGGGACAGTCCTTCACCGGGGAGCTGTTTTTT. Full variable domain (remainder filled in from reference TRBV2 and TRBJ2-2): EPEVTQTPSHQVTQMGQEVILRCVPISNHLYFYWYRQILGQKVEFLVSFYNNEISEKSEIFDDQFSVERPDGSNFTLKIRSTKLEDSAMYFCASRSGQSFTGELFFGEGSRLTVL.

The chain carries TRBV2 and TRBJ2-1, with TRBD2 as a possible D gene (6 bases). V lost 6 bases and J lost 6, with 12 bases in between. From germline, CDR1 is SNHLY and CDR2 FYNNEI. This CDR3 spans 13 amino acids. The CDR3 DNA sequence: TGTGCCAGCAGCGATCGGACTATCAATGAGCAGTTCTTC. Its translation is CASSDRTINEQFF.

This chain links TRBV10-3 with TRBJ2-2; TRBD2 agrees at 7 bases. V lost 8 bases and J lost 2; bases outside the gene matches: 11. The germline CDR1 and CDR2 sequences are ENHRY and SYGVKD. The CDR3 spans 16 residues. The CDR3 protein is CAISQAGNLNTGELFF. For the CDR3, the DNA is TGTGCCATCTCCCAAGCGGGGAACCTCAACACCGGGGAGCTGTTTTTT.

V is TRBV5-1 and J is TRBJ1-2; D possibly corresponds to TRBD1 (6 bases). The CDR3 is made up of 17 amino acids. Germline V gene lookup returns CDR1 SGHRS and CDR2 YFSETQ. Trimming pared 0 bases from V and 4 bases from J, leaving 19 bases between. The CDR3 DNA reads TGCGCCAGCAGCTTGGGGGCAGGGGCCGGGGTTAGCTATGGCTACACCTTC. Amino acid sequence: CASSLGAGAGVSYGYTF.

The chain recombines TRBV7-3 with TRBJ2-3; 7 nucleotides agree with TRBD2. The CDR3 runs 15 residues. Germline V gene lookup returns CDR1 SGHTA and CDR2 FQGTGA. The junction had 4 bases not matched to a gene; V was cut back by 2 bases and J by 2 bases. The CDR3 protein is CASSLGGGITDTQYF. CDR3 DNA sequence: TGTGCCAGCAGCTTAGGCGGGGGAATCACAGATACGCAGTATTTT.

Here the CDR3 reads CASTQEGNTGELFF. DNA for the CDR3: TGTGCCAGTACACAGGAGGGGAACACCGGGGAGCTGTTTTTT. V usage is TRBV19 and J usage is TRBJ2-2, with D perhaps TRBD2 (6 bases). This CDR3 is 14 amino acids long. Germline CDR1 reads LNHDA; CDR2 reads SQIVND (reference sequence). Trimming took 7 bases from V and 1 from J, leaving 10 bases between them.

The rearrangement joins TRBV6-1 to TRBJ1-5, with a possible D match to TRBD1 (6 bases). CDR1 MNHNS and CDR2 SASEGT come from the germline V gene. The CDR3 length is 15 residues. The V gene lost 5 bases and the J gene lost 4 bases, with 15 bases spanning the gap. In DNA, the CDR3 is TGTGCCAGCAGTCAACAGGGTATCTCGAATCAGCCCCAGCATTTT. Amino acid sequence: CASSQQGISNQPQHF.